The clone carrying this TCR beta chain was counted only a few times. TCRdb re-called the 5' RACE reads with MiXCR, one entry per CDR3 protein. Among approximately 580,000 distinct CDR3 sequences listed, about a sixth were seen once. The sample originates from a study of T cells after yellow fever vaccination. The CDR3 contains 12 residues. Trimming took off 1 base at V and 5 bases at J, with 8 bases between the two ends. Germline loops: CDR1 DFQATT, CDR2 SNEGSKA (reference sequence). This sequence joins TRBV20-1 and TRBJ2-5; D unclear. The specimen was PBMCs, collected about 5 days after the first yellow fever vaccination. This receptor was taken from a man younger than 35 who received the YFV17D yellow fever vaccine. The CDR3 spells CSARVQPETQYF. The CDR3 bases are TGCAGTGCTAGAGTCCAGCCCGAGACCCAGTACTTC.